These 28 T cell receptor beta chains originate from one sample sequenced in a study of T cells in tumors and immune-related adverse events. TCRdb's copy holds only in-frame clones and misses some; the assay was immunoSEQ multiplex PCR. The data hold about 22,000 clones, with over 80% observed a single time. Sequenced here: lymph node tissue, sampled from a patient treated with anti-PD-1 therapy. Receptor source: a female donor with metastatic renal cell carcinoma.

CDR3 DNA sequence: TGTGCCAGCAACCCGGAGAGGACCGGGGAGCTGTTTTTT. Translating it yields CASNPERTGELFF. The chain is built from TRBV2 and TRBJ2-2; D not certain. V was trimmed by 7 bases and J by 5 bases, leaving 11 bases between them. The CDR3 contains 13 residues. CDR1 is SNHLY, CDR2 FYNNEI, per germline. The entire variable domain, with the rest obtained from reference TRBV2 and TRBJ2-2, is as follows: EPEVTQTPSHQVTQMGQEVILRCVPISNHLYFYWYRQILGQKVEFLVSFYNNEISEKSEIFDDQFSVERPDGSNFTLKIRSTKLEDSAMYFCASNPERTGELFFGEGSRLTVL.

The CDR3 DNA is TGTGCCACCAGCAGAGATTATTCCTCTGTTGCGTTGAGGTCCTACGAGCAGTACTTC. Residues: CATSRDYSSVALRSYEQYF. The chain carries TRBV15 and TRBJ2-7; D uncertain. This CDR3 has 19 residues. The germline CDR1 and CDR2 sequences are LNHNV and YYDKDF (reference sequence). V was trimmed by 0 bases and J by 1 base, leaving 22 bases between them. The whole variable domain, filled in from reference TRBV15 and TRBJ2-7, reads DAMVIQNPRYQVTQFGKPVTLSCSQTLNHNVMYWYQQKSSQAPKLLFHYYDKDFNNEADTPDNFQSRRPNTSFCFLDIRSPGLGDTAMYLCATSRDYSSVALRSYEQYFGPGTRLTVT.

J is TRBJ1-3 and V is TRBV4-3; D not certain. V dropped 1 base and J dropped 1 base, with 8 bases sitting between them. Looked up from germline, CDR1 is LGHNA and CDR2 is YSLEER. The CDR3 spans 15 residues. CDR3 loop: CASSQGSKSGNTIYF. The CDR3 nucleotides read TGCGCCAGCAGCCAAGGATCAAAATCTGGAAACACCATATATTTT.

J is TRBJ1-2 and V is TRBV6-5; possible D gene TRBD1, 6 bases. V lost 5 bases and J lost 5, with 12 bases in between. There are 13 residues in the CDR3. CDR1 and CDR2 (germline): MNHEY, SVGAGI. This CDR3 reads CASSLDRFYGYTF. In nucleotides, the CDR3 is TGTGCCAGCAGTCTTGACAGGTTTTATGGCTACACCTTC.

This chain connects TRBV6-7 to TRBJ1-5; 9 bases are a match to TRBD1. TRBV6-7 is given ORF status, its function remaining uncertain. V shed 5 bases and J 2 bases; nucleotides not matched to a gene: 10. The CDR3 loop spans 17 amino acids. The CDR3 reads CASSAGTGFRGNQPQHF. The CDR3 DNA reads TGTGCCAGCAGTGCCGGGACAGGGTTTCGAGGCAATCAGCCCCAGCATTTT.

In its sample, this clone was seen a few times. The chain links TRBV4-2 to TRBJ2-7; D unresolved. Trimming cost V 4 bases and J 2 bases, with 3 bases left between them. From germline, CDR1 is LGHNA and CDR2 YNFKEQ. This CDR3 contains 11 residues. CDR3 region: CASSLTYEQYF. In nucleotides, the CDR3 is TGTGCCAGCAGCCTCACCTACGAGCAGTACTTC.

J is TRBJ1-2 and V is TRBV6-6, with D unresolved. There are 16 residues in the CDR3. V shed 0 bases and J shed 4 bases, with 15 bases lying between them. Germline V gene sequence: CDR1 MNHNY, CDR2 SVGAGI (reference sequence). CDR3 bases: TGTGCCAGCAGTTACTCTTCAATTGTCCTCTCCTATGGCTACACCTTC. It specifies CASSYSSIVLSYGYTF.

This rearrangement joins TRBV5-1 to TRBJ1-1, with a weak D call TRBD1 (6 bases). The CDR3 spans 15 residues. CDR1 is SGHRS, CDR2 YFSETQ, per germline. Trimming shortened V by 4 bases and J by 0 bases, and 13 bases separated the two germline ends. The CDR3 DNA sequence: TGCGCCAGCAGCCAACGACAGGCTATGAACACTGAAGCTTTCTTT. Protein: CASSQRQAMNTEAFF.

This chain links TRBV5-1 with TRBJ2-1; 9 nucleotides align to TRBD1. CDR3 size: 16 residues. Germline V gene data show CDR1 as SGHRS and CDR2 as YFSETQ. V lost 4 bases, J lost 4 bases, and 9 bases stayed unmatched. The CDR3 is CASSTHLGTGYNEQFF. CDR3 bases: TGCGCCAGCAGCACGCACCTAGGGACAGGGTACAATGAGCAGTTCTTC.

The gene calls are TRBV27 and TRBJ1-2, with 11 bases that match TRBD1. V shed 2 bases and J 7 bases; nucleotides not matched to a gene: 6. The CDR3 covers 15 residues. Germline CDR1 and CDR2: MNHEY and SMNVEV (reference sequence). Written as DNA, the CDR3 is TGTGCCAGCAGTTTAAAGGGACAGGGGGTTTCTGGCTACACCTTC. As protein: CASSLKGQGVSGYTF.

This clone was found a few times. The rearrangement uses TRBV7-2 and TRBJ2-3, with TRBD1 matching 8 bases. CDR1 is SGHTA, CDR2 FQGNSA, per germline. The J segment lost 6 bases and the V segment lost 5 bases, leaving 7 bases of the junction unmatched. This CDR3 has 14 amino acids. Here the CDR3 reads CASSLGQAVDTQYF. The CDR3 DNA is TGTGCCAGCAGCCTGGGACAGGCGGTGGATACGCAGTATTTT.

The CDR3 DNA is TGCGCCAGCAGCTTACCAGGCAGTGGAACCTACGAGCAGTACTTC. Translating gives CASSLPGSGTYEQYF. The chain has TRBV5-1 and TRBJ2-7; unclear D gene. The CDR3 totals 15 residues. Germline V lookup: CDR1 SGHRS, CDR2 YFSETQ. The germline V and J ends were trimmed by 2 bases and 2 bases, with 14 bases remaining between them.

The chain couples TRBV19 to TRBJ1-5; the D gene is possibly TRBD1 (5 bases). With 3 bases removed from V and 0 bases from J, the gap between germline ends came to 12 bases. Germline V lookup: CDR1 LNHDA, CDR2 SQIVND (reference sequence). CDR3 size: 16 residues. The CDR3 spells CASSIRQSYSNQPQHF. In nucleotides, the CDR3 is TGTGCCAGTAGTATTAGACAGTCTTATAGCAATCAGCCCCAGCATTTT.

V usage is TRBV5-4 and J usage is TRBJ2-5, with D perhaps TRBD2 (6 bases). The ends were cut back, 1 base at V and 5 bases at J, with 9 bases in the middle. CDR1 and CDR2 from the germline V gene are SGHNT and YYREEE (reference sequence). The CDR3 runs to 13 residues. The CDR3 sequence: CASSLPGRETQYF. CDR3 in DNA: TGTGCCAGCAGCTTGCCAGGGAGGGAGACCCAGTACTTC.

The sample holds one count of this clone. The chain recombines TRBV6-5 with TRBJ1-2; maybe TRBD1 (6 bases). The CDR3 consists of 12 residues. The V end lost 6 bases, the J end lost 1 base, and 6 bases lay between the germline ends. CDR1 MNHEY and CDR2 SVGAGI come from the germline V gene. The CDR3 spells CASRDSNYGYTF. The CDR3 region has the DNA TGTGCCAGCAGGGACAGTAACTATGGCTACACCTTC.

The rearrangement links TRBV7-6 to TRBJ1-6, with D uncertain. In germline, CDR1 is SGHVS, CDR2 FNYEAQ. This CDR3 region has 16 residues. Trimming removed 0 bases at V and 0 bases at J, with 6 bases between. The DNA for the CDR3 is TGTGCCAGCAGCTTAGCGTCCCGCTCCTATAATTCACCCCTCCACTTT. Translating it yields CASSLASRSYNSPLHF.

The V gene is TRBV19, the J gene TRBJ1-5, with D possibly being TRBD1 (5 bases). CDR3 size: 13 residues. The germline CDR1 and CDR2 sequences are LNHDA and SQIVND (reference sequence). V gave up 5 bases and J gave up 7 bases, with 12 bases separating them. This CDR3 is CASSPGSRQPQHF. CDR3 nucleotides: TGTGCCAGTAGTCCAGGGTCGCGACAGCCCCAGCATTTT.

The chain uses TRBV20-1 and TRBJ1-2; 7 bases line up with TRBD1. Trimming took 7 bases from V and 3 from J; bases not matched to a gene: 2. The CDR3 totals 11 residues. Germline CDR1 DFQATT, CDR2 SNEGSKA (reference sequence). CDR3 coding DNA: TGCAGTGTTGGGACAGACTATGGCTACACCTTC. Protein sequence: CSVGTDYGYTF.

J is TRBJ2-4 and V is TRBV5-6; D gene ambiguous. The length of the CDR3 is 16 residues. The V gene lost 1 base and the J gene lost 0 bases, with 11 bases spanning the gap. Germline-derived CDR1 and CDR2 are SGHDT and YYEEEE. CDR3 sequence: CASSLLQSLAKNIQYF. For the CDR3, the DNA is TGTGCCAGCAGCTTGTTACAGAGTCTAGCCAAAAACATTCAGTACTTC.

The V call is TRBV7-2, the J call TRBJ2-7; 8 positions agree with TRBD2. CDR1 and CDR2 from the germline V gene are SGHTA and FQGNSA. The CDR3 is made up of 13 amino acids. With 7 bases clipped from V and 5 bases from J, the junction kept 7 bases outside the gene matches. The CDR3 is CASTRAGVNEQYF. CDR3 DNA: TGTGCCAGCACCCGAGCGGGGGTGAACGAGCAGTACTTC.

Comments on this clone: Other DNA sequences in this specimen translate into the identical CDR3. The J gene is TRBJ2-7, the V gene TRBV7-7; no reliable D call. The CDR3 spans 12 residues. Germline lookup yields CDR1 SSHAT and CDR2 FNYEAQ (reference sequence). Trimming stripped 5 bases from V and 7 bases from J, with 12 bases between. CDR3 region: CASSQPGREQYF. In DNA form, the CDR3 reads TGTGCCAGCAGCCAGCCCGGTCGAGAGCAGTACTTC.

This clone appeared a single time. In nucleotides, the CDR3 is TGTGCCTGGATGGATACGTGGGCTTTCTTT. The encoded protein is CAWMDTWAFF. V is TRBV30 and J is TRBJ1-1; no reliable D call. CDR3 size: 10 residues. CDR1 is GTSNPN, CDR2 SVGIG, per germline (reference sequence). V was pared by 4 bases and J by 11 bases, with 11 bases between.

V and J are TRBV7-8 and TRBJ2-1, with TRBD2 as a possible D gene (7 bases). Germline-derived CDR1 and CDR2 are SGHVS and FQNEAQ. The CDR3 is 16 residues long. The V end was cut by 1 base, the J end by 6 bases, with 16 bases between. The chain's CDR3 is CASSLVYPGGPNEQFF. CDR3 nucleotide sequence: TGTGCCAGCAGCTTAGTTTATCCGGGGGGCCCCAATGAGCAGTTCTTC.

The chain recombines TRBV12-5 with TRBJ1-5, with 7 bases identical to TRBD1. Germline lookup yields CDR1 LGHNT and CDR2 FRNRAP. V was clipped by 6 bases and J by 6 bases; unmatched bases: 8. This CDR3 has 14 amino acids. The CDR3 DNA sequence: TGTGCTAGTGGCCCTGGACAGGCGGGTCAGCCCCAGCATTTT. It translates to CASGPGQAGQPQHF.

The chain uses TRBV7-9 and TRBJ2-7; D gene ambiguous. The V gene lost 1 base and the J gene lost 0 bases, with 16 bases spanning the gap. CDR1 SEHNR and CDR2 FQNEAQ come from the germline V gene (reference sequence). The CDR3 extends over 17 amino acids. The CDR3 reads CASSLGVRRSSSYEQYF. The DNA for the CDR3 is TGTGCCAGCAGCTTAGGGGTGCGGCGGTCGAGCTCCTACGAGCAGTACTTC.

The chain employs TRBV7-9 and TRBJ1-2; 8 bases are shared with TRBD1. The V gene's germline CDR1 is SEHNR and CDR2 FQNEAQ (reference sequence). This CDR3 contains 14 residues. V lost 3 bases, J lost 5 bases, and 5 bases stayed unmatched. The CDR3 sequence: CASSFGQGPYGYTF. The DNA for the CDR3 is TGTGCCAGCAGCTTCGGACAGGGCCCTTATGGCTACACCTTC.

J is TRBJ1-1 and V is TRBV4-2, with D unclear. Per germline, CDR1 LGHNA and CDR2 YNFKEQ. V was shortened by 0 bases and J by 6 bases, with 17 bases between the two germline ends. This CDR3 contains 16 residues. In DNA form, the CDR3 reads TGTGCCAGCAGCCAAGATTTTAATGGGAGATTGGCTGAAGCTTTCTTT. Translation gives CASSQDFNGRLAEAFF.

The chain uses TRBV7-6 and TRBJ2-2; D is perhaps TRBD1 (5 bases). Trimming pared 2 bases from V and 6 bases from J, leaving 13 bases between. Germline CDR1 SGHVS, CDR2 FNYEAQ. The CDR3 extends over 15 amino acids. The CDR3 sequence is CASSLTAGIAGELFF. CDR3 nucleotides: TGTGCCAGCAGCTTAACGGCAGGGATTGCCGGGGAGCTGTTTTTT.